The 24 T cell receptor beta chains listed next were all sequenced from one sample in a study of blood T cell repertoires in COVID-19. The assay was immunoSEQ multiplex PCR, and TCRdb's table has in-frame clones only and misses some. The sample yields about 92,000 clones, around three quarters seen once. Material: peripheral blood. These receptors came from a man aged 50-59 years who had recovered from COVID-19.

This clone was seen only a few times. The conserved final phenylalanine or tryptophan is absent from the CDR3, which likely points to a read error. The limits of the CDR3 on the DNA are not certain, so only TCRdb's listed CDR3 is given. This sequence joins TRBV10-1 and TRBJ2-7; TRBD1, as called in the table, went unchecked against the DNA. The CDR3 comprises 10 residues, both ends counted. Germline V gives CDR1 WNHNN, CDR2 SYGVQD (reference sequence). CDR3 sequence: CASTAGTRVS.

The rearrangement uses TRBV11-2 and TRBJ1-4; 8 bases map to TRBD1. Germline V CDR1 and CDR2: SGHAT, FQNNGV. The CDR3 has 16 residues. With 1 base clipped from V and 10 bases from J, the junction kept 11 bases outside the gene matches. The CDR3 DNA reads TGTGCCAGCAGCTTAGCTGGGTCCAGGGGGCGAGGAAAACTGTTTTTT. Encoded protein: CASSLAGSRGRGKLFF.

The CDR3 DNA is TGTGCCAGCAGTTTCCACACCCAGGGGAAGGATTGCACAGATACGCAGTATTTT. Translating gives CASSFHTQGKDCTDTQYF. The chain joins TRBV27 to TRBJ2-3; D possibly corresponds to TRBD1 (6 bases). The CDR3 sequence is 18 residues long. Trimming cost V 3 bases and J 1 base, with 20 bases left between them. From germline, CDR1 is MNHEY and CDR2 SMNVEV (reference sequence).

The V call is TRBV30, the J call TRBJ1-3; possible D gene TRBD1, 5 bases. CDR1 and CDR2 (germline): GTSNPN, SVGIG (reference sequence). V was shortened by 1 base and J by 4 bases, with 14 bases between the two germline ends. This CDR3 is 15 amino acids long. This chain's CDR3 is CAWSGGRAYGNTIYF. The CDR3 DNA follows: TGTGCCTGGAGTGGAGGCAGGGCGTACGGAAACACCATATATTTT. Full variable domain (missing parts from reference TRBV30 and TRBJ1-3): SQTIHQWPATLVQPVGSPLSLECTVEGTSNPNLYWYRQAAGRGLQLLFYSVGIGQISSEVPQNLSASRPQDRQFILSSKKLLLSDSGFYLCAWSGGRAYGNTIYFGEGSWLTVV.

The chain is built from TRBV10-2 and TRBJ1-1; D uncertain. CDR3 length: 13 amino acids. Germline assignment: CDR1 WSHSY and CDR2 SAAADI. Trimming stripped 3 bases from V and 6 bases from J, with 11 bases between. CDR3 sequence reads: CASSEQSMSEAFF. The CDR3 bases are TGCGCCAGCAGTGAACAGTCAATGTCTGAAGCTTTCTTT.

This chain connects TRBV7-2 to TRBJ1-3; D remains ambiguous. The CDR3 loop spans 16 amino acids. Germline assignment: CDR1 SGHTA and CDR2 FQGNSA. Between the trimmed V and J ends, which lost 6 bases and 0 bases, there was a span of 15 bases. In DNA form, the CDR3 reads TGTGCCAGCAGTTCGCCCGCCGGGGACTCTGGAAACACCATATATTTT. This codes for CASSSPAGDSGNTIYF.

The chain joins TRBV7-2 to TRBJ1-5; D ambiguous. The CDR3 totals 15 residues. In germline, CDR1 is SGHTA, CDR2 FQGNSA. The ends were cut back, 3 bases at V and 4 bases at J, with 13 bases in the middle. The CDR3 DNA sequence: TGTGCCAGCAGCTTGGGCCCCTCGGGGAATCAGCCCCAGCATTTT. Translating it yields CASSLGPSGNQPQHF.

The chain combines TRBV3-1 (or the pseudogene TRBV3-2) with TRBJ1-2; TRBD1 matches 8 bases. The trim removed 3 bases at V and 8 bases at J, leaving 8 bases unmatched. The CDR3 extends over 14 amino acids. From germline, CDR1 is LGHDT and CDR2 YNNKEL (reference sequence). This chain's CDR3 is CASSHSRTGSGYTF. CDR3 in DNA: TGTGCCAGCAGCCACTCAAGGACAGGGAGCGGCTACACCTTC.

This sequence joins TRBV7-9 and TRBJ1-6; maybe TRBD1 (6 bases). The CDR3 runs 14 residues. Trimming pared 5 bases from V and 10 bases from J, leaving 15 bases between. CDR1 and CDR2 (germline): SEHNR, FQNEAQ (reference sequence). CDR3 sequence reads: CASSRDTVSSPLHF. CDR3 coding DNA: TGTGCCAGCAGCCGGGACACTGTCTCCTCACCCCTCCACTTT.

In nucleotides, the CDR3 is TGTGCCAGCTCACCTTCGGACACATCACCTACAGAGTACGAGCAGTACTTC. Amino acid sequence: CASSPSDTSPTEYEQYF. The rearrangement joins TRBV18 to TRBJ2-7, with a possible D match to TRBD1 (5 bases). The V and J ends lost 3 bases and 4 bases respectively, with 22 bases between them. This CDR3 has 17 amino acids. Germline V gene sequence: CDR1 KGHSH, CDR2 LQKENI.

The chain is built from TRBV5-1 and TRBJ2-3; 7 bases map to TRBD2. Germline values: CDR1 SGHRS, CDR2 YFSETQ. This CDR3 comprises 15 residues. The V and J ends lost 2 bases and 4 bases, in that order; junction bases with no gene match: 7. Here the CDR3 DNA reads TGCGCCAGCAGCTTAACTGGCGGGAGTGCAGATACGCAGTATTTT. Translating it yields CASSLTGGSADTQYF.

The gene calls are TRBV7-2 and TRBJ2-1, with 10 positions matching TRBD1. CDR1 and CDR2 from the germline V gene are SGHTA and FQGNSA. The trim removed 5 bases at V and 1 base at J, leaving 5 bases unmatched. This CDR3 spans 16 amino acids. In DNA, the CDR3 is TGTGCCAGCAGCAGAAGACAGGGGGCGTCCTACAATGAGCAGTTCTTC. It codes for CASSRRQGASYNEQFF.

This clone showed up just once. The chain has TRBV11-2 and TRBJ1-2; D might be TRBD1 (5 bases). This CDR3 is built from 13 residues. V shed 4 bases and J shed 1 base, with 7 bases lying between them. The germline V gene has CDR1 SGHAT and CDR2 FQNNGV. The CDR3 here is CASSYDSNYGYTF. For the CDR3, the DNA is TGTGCCAGCAGCTATGACAGTAACTATGGCTACACCTTC.

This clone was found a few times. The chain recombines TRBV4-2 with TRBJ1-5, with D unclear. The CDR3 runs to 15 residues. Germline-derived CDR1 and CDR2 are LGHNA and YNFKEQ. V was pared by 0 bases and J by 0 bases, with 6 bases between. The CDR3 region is CASSQDGSSNQPQHF. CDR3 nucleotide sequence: TGTGCCAGCAGCCAAGACGGGAGTAGCAATCAGCCCCAGCATTTT.

The CDR3 coding sequence is TGTGCCAGCACTCCACTACTCCTCTCGTTTAGGTTTGCAAGTATTAGCAATCAGCCCCAGCATTTT. This sequence encodes CASTPLLLSFRFASISNQPQHF. V and J are TRBV9 and TRBJ1-5; D not certain. This CDR3 contains 22 residues. Trimming pared 6 bases from V and 0 bases from J, leaving 34 bases between. Germline V gives CDR1 SGDLS, CDR2 YYNGEE.

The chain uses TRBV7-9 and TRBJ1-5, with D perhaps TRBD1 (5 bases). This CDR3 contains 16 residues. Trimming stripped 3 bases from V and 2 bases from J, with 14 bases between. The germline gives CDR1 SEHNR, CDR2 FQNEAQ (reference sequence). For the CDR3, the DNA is TGTGCCAGCAGCTTCGGGACTGGGGACGGCAATCAGCCCCAGCATTTT. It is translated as CASSFGTGDGNQPQHF. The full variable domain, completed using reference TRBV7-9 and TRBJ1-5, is DTGVSQNPRHKITKRGQNVTFRCDPISEHNRLYWYRQTLGQGPEFLTYFQNEAQLEKSRLLSDRFSAERPKGSFSTLEIQRTEQGDSAMYLCASSFGTGDGNQPQHFGDGTRLSIL.

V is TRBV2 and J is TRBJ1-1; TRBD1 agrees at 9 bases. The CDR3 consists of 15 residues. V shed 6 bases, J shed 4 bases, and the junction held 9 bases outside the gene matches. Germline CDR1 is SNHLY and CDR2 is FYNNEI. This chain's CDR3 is CASRGTGLVSTEAFF. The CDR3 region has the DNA TGTGCCAGCAGGGGGACAGGGCTTGTTAGCACTGAAGCTTTCTTT.

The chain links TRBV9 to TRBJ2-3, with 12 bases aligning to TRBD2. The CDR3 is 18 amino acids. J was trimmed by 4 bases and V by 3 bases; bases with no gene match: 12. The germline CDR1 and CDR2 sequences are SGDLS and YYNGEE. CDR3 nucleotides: TGTGCCAGCAGCGCCCGCGGACTAGCGGGGACGGGGGCAGATACGCAGTATTTT. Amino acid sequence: CASSARGLAGTGADTQYF.

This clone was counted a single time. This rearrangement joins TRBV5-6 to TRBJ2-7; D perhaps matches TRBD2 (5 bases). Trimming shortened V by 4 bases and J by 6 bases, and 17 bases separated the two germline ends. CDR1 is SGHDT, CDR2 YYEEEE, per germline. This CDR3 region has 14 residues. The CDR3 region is CASSRRLTAGEQYF. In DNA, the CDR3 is TGTGCCAGCAGCCGGAGACTTACCGCGGGCGAGCAGTACTTC. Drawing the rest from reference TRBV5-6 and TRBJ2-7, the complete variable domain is DAGVTQSPTHLIKTRGQQVTLRCSPKSGHDTVSWYQQALGQGPQFIFQYYEEEERQRGNFPDRFSGHQFPNYSSELNVNALLLGDSALYLCASSRRLTAGEQYFGPGTRLTVT.

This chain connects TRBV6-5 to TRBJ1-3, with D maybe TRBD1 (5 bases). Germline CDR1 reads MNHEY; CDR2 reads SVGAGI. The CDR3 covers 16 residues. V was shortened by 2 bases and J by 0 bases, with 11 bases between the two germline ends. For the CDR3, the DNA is TGTGCCAGCAGTTACACCTACAGGAGCTCTGGAAACACCATATATTTT. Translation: CASSYTYRSSGNTIYF.

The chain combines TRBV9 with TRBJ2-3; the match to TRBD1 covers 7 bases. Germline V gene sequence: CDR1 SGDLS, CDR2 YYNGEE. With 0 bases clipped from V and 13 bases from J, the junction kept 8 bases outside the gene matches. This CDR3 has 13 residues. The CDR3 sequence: CASSVAPTGNKYF. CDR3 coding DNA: TGTGCCAGCAGCGTAGCCCCGACAGGGAACAAGTATTTT.

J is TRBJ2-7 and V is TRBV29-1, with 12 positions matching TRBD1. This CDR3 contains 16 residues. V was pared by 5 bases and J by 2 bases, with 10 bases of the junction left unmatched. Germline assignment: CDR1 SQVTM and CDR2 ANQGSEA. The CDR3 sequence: CSVSGTGGLIPYEQYF. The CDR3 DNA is TGCAGCGTTTCCGGGACAGGGGGCCTGATACCCTACGAGCAGTACTTC.

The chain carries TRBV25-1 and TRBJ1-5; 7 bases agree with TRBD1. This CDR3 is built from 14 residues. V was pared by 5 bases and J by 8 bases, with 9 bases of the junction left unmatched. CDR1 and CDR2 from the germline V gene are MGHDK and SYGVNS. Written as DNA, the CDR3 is TGTGCCAGCAGTTCAGGGCAGGGGGTTGAGCCCCAGCATTTT. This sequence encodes CASSSGQGVEPQHF.

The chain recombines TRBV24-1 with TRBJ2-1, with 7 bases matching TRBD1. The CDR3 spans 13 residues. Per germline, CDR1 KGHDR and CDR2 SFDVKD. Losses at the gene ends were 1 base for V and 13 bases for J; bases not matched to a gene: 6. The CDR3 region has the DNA TGTGCCACCAGTGATTTCCCCACAGGGGAACAGTTCTTC. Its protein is CATSDFPTGEQFF.